The 23 T cell receptor beta chains below come from one sample, sequenced in a study of human T cells and chemical hapten exposure. Time point specified: patch test 1, 2 weeks after DPC sensitization. Treatment specified: therapeutic diphenylcyclopropenone sensitization with weekly scalp DPC. TCRdb re-called the RACE reads through MiXCR, storing one row per CDR3 protein. The table has 100,000 to 150,000 distinct CDR3 sequences, roughly 13% seen once; the top ten hold around 0.99%. The sequencing used whole blood, collected in connection with sensitization to the hapten diphenylcyclopropenone (DPC). The receptors were gathered from a man aged 18 to 35 with alopecia areata. Some clones in this sample may be carry-over from other donors' samples.

This clonotype was picked up a small number of times. The chain couples TRBV27 to TRBJ1-6; tentatively, D is TRBD1 (5 bases). The CDR3 sequence is 17 residues long. Per germline, CDR1 MNHEY and CDR2 SMNVEV (reference sequence). V lost 3 bases and J lost 2, with 14 bases in between. The CDR3 sequence: CASSFRLTVAYNSPLHF. The CDR3 region has the DNA TGTGCCAGCAGTTTCCGATTGACAGTGGCCTATAATTCACCCCTCCACTTT.

The rearrangement joins TRBV20-1 to TRBJ2-1, with D perhaps TRBD1 or TRBD2 (5 bases each). The length of the CDR3 is 16 residues. Trimming stripped 4 bases from V and 4 bases from J, with 20 bases between. Germline V lookup: CDR1 DFQATT, CDR2 SNEGSKA (reference sequence). The CDR3 DNA is TGCAGTGCTACGATACCCGGGACGGGAATTTACAATGAGCAGTTCTTC. Translating gives CSATIPGTGIYNEQFF.

V is TRBV7-6 and J is TRBJ1-4; 9 bases line up with TRBD1. Germline V gives CDR1 SGHVS, CDR2 FNYEAQ. The CDR3 runs to 14 residues. V shed 5 bases, J shed 8 bases, and the junction held 6 bases outside the gene matches. The CDR3 DNA is TGTGCCAGCAGCCCCCGGGACAGGGCGGAAAAACTGTTTTTT. Its protein product is CASSPRDRAEKLFF.

This clonotype was observed a few times. CDR3 sequence (DNA): TGTGCCAGCAGCTTGAGAATACAGGAATTTGGAAACACCATATATTTT. It encodes CASSLRIQEFGNTIYF. The genes are TRBV5-4 and TRBJ1-3, with D perhaps matching TRBD1 (5 bases). The CDR3 runs 16 residues. V gave up 1 base and J gave up 3 bases, with 14 bases separating them. CDR1 and CDR2 (germline): SGHNT, YYREEE (reference sequence).

This clonotype was observed a handful of times. The V gene is TRBV29-1, the J gene TRBJ1-1; 8 nucleotides line up with TRBD1. J was trimmed by 3 bases and V by 4 bases; bases with no gene match: 1. Looked up from germline, CDR1 is SQVTM and CDR2 is ANQGSEA. CDR3 length: 12 residues. CDR3 bases: TGCAGCGTTGGGACAGGGTACACTGAAGCTTTCTTT. This gives the protein CSVGTGYTEAFF.

This clonotype was seen a few times. The rearrangement uses TRBV10-3 and TRBJ2-7; D is possibly TRBD1 (6 bases). This CDR3 contains 13 residues. V was trimmed by 6 bases and J by 0 bases, leaving 9 bases between them. Looked up from germline, CDR1 is ENHRY and CDR2 is SYGVKD. CDR3: CAIRRDNSYEQYF. The CDR3 nucleotides are TGTGCCATCAGGAGGGACAACTCCTACGAGCAGTACTTC.

This clonotype was seen repeatedly, ten times or more. This chain's CDR3 is CASSRGQQETQYF. DNA of the CDR3: TGTGCCAGCAGCCGAGGACAGCAAGAGACCCAGTACTTC. The chain uses TRBV7-7 and TRBJ2-5; D may be TRBD1 (6 bases). Per the germline V gene, CDR1 is SSHAT and CDR2 is FNYEAQ (reference sequence). CDR3 length equals 13 residues. V was clipped by 5 bases and J by 2 bases, with 9 bases between them.

There are many counts of this clonotype. V usage is TRBV6-2 or TRBV6-3 and J usage is TRBJ2-5; D ambiguous. Germline V gene lookup returns CDR1 MNHEY and CDR2 SVGEGT. The CDR3 is 14 residues long. The V end was cut by 7 bases, the J end by 0 bases, with 12 bases between. The CDR3 nucleotides are TGTGCCAGCACCACCCGTCTCTACCAAGAGACCCAGTACTTC. This encodes CASTTRLYQETQYF.

This clonotype came up many times. This chain joins TRBV10-3 and TRBJ2-2; D gene unclear. Trimming shortened V by 5 bases and J by 0 bases, and 10 bases separated the two germline ends. CDR1 and CDR2 (germline): ENHRY, SYGVKD. CDR3 length equals 15 residues. CDR3 sequence reads: CAISQVTTNTGELFF. The CDR3 region has the DNA TGTGCCATCAGTCAGGTGACAACGAACACCGGGGAGCTGTTTTTT.

The chain carries TRBV7-6 and TRBJ1-1, with D tentatively TRBD1 (5 bases). Trimming removed 3 bases from V and 2 bases from J, with 10 bases in between. There are 14 residues in the CDR3. CDR1 is SGHVS, CDR2 FNYEAQ, per germline. The DNA of the CDR3 is TGTGCCAGCAGCTTCCGGGGCGGCAACACTGAAGCTTTCTTT. This sequence encodes CASSFRGGNTEAFF.

The chain carries TRBV14 and TRBJ1-1; D is unresolved. CDR1 and CDR2 (germline): SGHDN, FVKESK. The V end was cut by 5 bases, the J end by 1 base, with 14 bases between. The CDR3 runs 15 residues. The DNA for the CDR3 is TGTGCCAGCAGCGAGCAACAGAGACCGAACACTGAAGCTTTCTTT. This gives the protein CASSEQQRPNTEAFF. The full variable domain, completed using reference TRBV14 and TRBJ1-1, is EAGVTQFPSHSVIEKGQTVTLRCDPISGHDNLYWYRRVMGKEIKFLLHFVKESKQDESGMPNNRFLAERTGGTYSTLKVQPAELEDSGVYFCASSEQQRPNTEAFFGQGTRLTVV.

This clonotype was seen a few times. The chain joins TRBV2 to TRBJ1-1; D is unresolved. The CDR3 length is 14 residues. Trimming left V 7 bases short and J 1 base short, with 13 bases between. Germline CDR1 reads SNHLY; CDR2 reads FYNNEI. CDR3: CASTKLPRNTEAFF. DNA for the CDR3: TGTGCCAGCACCAAGTTACCCAGGAACACTGAAGCTTTCTTT.

The chain employs TRBV18 and TRBJ1-5; weak D call: TRBD1 (6 bases). Germline CDR1 is KGHSH and CDR2 is LQKENI. The length of the CDR3 is 17 residues. V lost 3 bases, J lost 5 bases, and 20 bases lay in between. The CDR3 DNA is TGTGCCAGCTCACCTTCCGTTGGCAGGGGCGTTGATCAGCCCCAGCATTTT. It codes for CASSPSVGRGVDQPQHF.

This clonotype was observed at least ten times. The chain couples TRBV5-1 to TRBJ1-1; D remains ambiguous. Trimming stripped 4 bases from V and 0 bases from J, with 16 bases between. CDR3 length: 16 amino acids. Germline-derived CDR1 and CDR2 are SGHRS and YFSETQ. Here the CDR3 reads CASSGSPSFMNTEAFF. The CDR3, as DNA: TGCGCCAGCAGCGGGTCCCCCAGTTTCATGAACACTGAAGCTTTCTTT.

This clonotype was recorded many times. CDR3 loop: CASSFYTDTQYF. Written as DNA, the CDR3 is TGTGCCAGCAGCTTTTACACAGATACGCAGTATTTT. This chain uses TRBV7-2 with TRBJ2-3; D call uncertain. The CDR3 contains 12 residues. Germline V gene data show CDR1 as SGHTA and CDR2 as FQGNSA. V lost 3 bases and J 2 bases, leaving 3 bases between the germline ends.

This clonotype was seen many times. J is TRBJ2-7 and V is TRBV6-6; maybe TRBD1 (6 bases). The CDR3 has 15 amino acids. Trimming removed 6 bases at V and 3 bases at J, with 18 bases between. Germline CDR1 is MNHNY and CDR2 is SVGAGI (reference sequence). The DNA of the CDR3 is TGTGCCAGCAGGCAGGGGACGGAATTCTTCTACGAGCAGTACTTC. Protein sequence: CASRQGTEFFYEQYF.

The chain links TRBV7-3 to TRBJ2-1; 13 positions agree with TRBD2. V lost 5 bases, J lost 7 bases, and 8 bases stayed unmatched. This CDR3 is built from 16 residues. Germline lookup yields CDR1 SGHTA and CDR2 FQGTGA. CDR3 residues: CASSPRTSGGGNEQFF. The CDR3 DNA reads as TGTGCCAGCAGCCCGAGGACTAGCGGGGGTGGAAATGAGCAGTTCTTC.

This clonotype has only a few counts. The J gene is TRBJ1-4, the V gene TRBV9; no firm D call. Trimming took off 0 bases at V and 8 bases at J, with 8 bases between the two ends. CDR1 and CDR2 from the germline V gene are SGDLS and YYNGEE. The CDR3 runs 13 residues. In nucleotides, the CDR3 is TGTGCCAGCAGCGTAGCTCCTATAGAAAAACTGTTTTTT. This translates into CASSVAPIEKLFF.

This clonotype was seen a few times. The CDR3 DNA sequence: TGTGCCAGCAGCCGGGGGGACTCGCAGTACTTC. Translating gives CASSRGDSQYF. The chain carries TRBV13 and TRBJ2-7; 7 positions agree with TRBD2. The V and J ends lost 5 bases and 9 bases, in that order; junction bases with no gene match: 4. CDR1 is PRHDT, CDR2 FYEKMQ, per germline (reference sequence). The CDR3 is made up of 11 amino acids.

This chain joins TRBV6-5 and TRBJ2-3; D not certain. Germline V CDR1 and CDR2: MNHEY, SVGAGI. With 6 bases removed from V and 4 bases from J, the gap between germline ends came to 14 bases. The CDR3 runs to 14 residues. CDR3 DNA: TGTGCCAGCAGCCCCGGACCAACTGCAGATACGCAGTATTTT. Translated, it gives CASSPGPTADTQYF.

V gene TRBV5-4 combines with J gene TRBJ2-5; D gene unclear. The CDR3 sequence is 14 residues long. Germline V gene sequence: CDR1 SGHNT, CDR2 YYREEE (reference sequence). The germline V and J ends were trimmed by 4 bases and 4 bases, with 14 bases remaining between them. As DNA, the CDR3 is TGTGCCAGCAGCCCGCAGAGGATGGGAGAGACCCAGTACTTC. This sequence encodes CASSPQRMGETQYF.

V usage is TRBV9 and J usage is TRBJ1-2; 9 bases are shared with TRBD1. The length of the CDR3 is 14 residues. Losses at the gene ends were 4 bases for V and 7 bases for J; bases not matched to a gene: 8. CDR1 is SGDLS, CDR2 YYNGEE, per germline. The CDR3 is CASSPRTGGTGYTF. The CDR3 DNA reads as TGTGCCAGCAGCCCTAGAACAGGGGGCACTGGCTACACCTTC.

This clonotype was seen ten or more times. The V and J genes are TRBV6-1 and TRBJ2-3; the D gene is possibly TRBD1 (6 bases). Trimming shortened V by 11 bases and J by 7 bases, and 25 bases separated the two germline ends. The germline V gene has CDR1 MNHNS and CDR2 SASEGT. This CDR3 comprises 15 residues. In nucleotides, the CDR3 is TGTGCCCATGGGGGCAGGGCCACACAGTCGAATACGCAGTATTTT. This encodes CAHGGRATQSNTQYF.